This is a list of T cell receptor beta chains from one sample in a study of Ad26.COV2.S vaccination and SARS-CoV-2 variants. The assay was immunoSEQ multiplex PCR, and TCRdb's table has in-frame clones only and misses some. Of 350,000 to 500,000 clones listed, 85% to 90% are singletons. This material consisted of peripheral blood, taken in a trial of Ad26.COV2.S vaccine versus placebo. Receptors were obtained from a person aged 18-60 years who received the Ad26.COV2.S COVID-19 vaccine or a placebo. The CDR3 runs from the conserved cysteine through the conserved F or W. D genes are given only for firm matches. For some rows the clone size is stated as once, few or many, or as a class when expanded; others skip it.

NA	TRBV29-1	TRBJ2-5	NA	CSVPASTETQYF	TGCAGCGTTCCAGCTAGTACGGAGACCCAGTACTTC
TRBD1	TRBV6-5	TRBJ2-4	NA	CASSYSDRGYIQYF	TGTGCCAGCAGTTACAGCGACAGGGGTTACATTCAGTACTTC
NA	TRBV11-2	TRBJ1-2	NA	CASSQVLGGRRGYTF	TGTGCCAGCAGCCAAGTACTCGGCGGTCGACGGGGCTACACCTTC
NA	TRBV19	TRBJ1-2	NA	CASSIHHRTEKDGYTF	TGTGCCAGTAGTATACACCACCGGACAGAAAAGGATGGCTACACCTTC
NA	TRBV5-1	TRBJ1-4	NA	CASSPAGYEKLFF	TGCGCCAGCAGCCCGGCCGGTTATGAAAAACTGTTTTTT
NA	TRBV5-1	TRBJ1-1	few	CASTWDMVNTEAFF	TGCGCCAGCACTTGGGATATGGTGAACACTGAAGCTTTCTTT
NA	TRBV6-5	TRBJ1-5	NA	CASSQNSNQPQHF	TGTGCCAGCAGCCAAAATAGCAATCAGCCCCAGCATTTT
TRBD2	TRBV27	TRBJ2-1	NA	CASSLPGGGYNEQFF	TGTGCCAGCAGTTTGCCGGGAGGCGGATACAATGAGCAGTTCTTC
NA	TRBV9	TRBJ1-3	NA	CASSVALGTAGNTIYF	TGTGCCAGCAGCGTAGCTCTGGGGACGGCTGGAAACACCATATATTTT
TRBD2	TRBV3-1/TRBV3-2	TRBJ2-3	NA	CASSQGGISGSPDTQYF	TGTGCCAGCAGCCAAGGTGGTATTAGCGGGAGCCCAGATACGCAGTATTTT
NA	TRBV5-6	TRBJ1-1	NA	CASSLGLTGSEAFF	TGTGCCAGCAGCTTGGGGTTGACAGGTTCTGAAGCTTTCTTT
TRBD2	TRBV2	TRBJ2-1	NA	CASREIAGEAYNEQFF	TGTGCCAGCAGGGAGATAGCGGGAGAGGCCTACAATGAGCAGTTCTTC
NA	TRBV7-9	TRBJ2-3	NA	CASSLLDADTQYF	TGTGCCAGCAGCTTACTCGACGCAGATACGCAGTATTTT
NA	TRBV19	TRBJ2-3	NA	CASSIDGGDRADTQYF	TGTGCCAGTAGTATAGATGGAGGGGATCGCGCAGATACGCAGTATTTT